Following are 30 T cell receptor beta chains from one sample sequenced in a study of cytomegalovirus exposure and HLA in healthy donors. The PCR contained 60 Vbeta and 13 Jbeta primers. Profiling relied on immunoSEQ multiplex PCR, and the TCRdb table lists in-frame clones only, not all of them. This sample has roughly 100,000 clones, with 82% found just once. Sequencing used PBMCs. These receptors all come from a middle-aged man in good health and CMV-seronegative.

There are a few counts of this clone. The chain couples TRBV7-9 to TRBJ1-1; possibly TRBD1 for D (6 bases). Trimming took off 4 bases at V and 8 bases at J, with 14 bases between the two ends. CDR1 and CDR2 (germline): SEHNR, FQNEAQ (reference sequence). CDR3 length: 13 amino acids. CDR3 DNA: TGTGCCAGCAGCTCCACAGGGCAGGGGGAAGCTTTCTTT. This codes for CASSSTGQGEAFF.

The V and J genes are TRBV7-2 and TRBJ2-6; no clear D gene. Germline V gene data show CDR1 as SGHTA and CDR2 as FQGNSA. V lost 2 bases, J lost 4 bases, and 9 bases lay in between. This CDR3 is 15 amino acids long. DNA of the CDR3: TGTGCCAGCAGCTTATCCGGGTACGGGGCCAACGTCCTGACTTTC. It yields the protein CASSLSGYGANVLTF.

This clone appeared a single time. CDR3 residues: CASSQELAGGTGELFF. CDR3 sequence (DNA): TGTGCCAGCAGCCAGGAACTAGCGGGAGGAACCGGGGAGCTGTTTTTT. The chain couples TRBV4-2 to TRBJ2-2; 12 bases map to TRBD2. CDR3 length: 16 amino acids. Per germline, CDR1 LGHNA and CDR2 YNFKEQ. V dropped 3 bases and J dropped 5; count of bases not matched to a gene: 4.

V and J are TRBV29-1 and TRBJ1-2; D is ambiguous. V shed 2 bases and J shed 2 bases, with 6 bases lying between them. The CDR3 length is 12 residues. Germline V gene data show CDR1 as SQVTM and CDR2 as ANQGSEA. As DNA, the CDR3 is TGCAGCGTTGAAACTACCAACTATGGCTACACCTTC. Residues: CSVETTNYGYTF. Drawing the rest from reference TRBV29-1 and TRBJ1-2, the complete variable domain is SAVISQKPSRDICQRGTSLTIQCQVDSQVTMMFWYRQQPGQSLTLIATANQGSEATYESGFVIDKFPISRPNLTFSTLTVSNMSPEDSSIYLCSVETTNYGYTFGSGTRLTVV.

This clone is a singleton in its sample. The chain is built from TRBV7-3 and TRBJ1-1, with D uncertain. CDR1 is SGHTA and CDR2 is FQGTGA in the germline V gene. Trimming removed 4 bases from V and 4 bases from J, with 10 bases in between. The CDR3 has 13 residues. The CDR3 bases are TGTGCCAGCAGCTCCCTAAGATCCACTGAAGCTTTCTTT. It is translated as CASSSLRSTEAFF.

The CDR3 sequence is CASSQDGGRALGETQYF. As DNA, the CDR3 is TGCGCCAGCAGCCAAGACGGGGGGAGGGCCCTCGGGGAGACCCAGTACTTC. The chain links TRBV4-3 to TRBJ2-5; 7 bases line up with TRBD2. The CDR3 is 17 residues long. Germline loops: CDR1 LGHNA, CDR2 YSLEER. V was clipped by 0 bases and J by 5 bases; unmatched bases: 12.

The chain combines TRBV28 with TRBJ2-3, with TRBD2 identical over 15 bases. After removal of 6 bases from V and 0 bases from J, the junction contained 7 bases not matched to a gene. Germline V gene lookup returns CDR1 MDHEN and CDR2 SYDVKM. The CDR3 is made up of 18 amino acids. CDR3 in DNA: TGTGCCAGCAGCCTGGGACTAGCGGGAGGTCGAAGCACAGATACGCAGTATTTT. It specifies CASSLGLAGGRSTDTQYF.

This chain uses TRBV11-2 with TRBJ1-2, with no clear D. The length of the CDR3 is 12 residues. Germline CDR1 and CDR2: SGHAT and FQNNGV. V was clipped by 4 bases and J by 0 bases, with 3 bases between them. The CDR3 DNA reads TGTGCCAGCAGCTCAACTAACTATGGCTACACCTTC. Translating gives CASSSTNYGYTF.

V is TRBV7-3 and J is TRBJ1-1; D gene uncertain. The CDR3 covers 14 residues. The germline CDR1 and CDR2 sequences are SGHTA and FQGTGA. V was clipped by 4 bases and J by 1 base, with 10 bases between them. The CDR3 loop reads CASSSSGSNTEAFF. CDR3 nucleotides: TGTGCCAGCAGCTCCTCAGGTTCGAACACTGAAGCTTTCTTT.

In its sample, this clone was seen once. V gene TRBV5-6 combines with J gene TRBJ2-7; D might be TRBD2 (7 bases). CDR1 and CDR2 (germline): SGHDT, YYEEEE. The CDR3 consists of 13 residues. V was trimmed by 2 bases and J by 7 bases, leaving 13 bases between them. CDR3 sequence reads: CASSLRGAREQYF. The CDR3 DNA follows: TGTGCCAGCAGCTTACGGGGGGCTAGGGAGCAGTACTTC.

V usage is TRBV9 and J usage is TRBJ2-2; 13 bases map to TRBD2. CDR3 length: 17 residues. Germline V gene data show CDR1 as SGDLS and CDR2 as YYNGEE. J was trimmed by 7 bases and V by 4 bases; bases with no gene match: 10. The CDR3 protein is CASSPTGTSGIHGELFF. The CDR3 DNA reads TGTGCCAGCAGCCCGACAGGGACTAGCGGGATCCACGGGGAGCTGTTTTTT. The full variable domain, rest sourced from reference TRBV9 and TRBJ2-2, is DSGVTQTPKHLITATGQRVTLRCSPRSGDLSVYWYQQSLDQGLQFLIQYYNGEERAKGNILERFSAQQFPDLHSELNLSSLELGDSALYFCASSPTGTSGIHGELFFGEGSRLTVL.

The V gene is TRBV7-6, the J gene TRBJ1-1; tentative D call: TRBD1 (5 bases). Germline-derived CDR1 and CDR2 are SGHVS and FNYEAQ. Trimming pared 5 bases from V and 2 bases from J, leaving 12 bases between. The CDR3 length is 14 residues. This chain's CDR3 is CASSPPRDNTEAFF. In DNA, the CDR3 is TGTGCCAGCAGCCCCCCGCGGGACAACACTGAAGCTTTCTTT.

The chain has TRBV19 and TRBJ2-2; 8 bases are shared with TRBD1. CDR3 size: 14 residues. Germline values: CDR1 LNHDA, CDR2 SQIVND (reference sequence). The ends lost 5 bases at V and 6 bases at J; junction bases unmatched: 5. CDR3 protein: CASSFGQGAGELFF. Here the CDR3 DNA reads TGTGCCAGTAGTTTCGGACAGGGCGCCGGGGAGCTGTTTTTT.

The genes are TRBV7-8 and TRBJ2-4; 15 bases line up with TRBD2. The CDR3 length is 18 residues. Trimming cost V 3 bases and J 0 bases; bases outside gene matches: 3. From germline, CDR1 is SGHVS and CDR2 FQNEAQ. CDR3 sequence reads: CASSLGLAGGEAKNIQYF. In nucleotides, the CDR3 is TGTGCCAGCAGCTTGGGACTAGCGGGAGGCGAAGCCAAAAACATTCAGTACTTC.

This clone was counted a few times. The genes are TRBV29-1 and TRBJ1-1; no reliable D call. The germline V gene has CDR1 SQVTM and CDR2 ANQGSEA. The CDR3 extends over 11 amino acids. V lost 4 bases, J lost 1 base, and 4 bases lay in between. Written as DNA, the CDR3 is TGCAGCGTTGCCAGGAACACTGAAGCTTTCTTT. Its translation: CSVARNTEAFF.

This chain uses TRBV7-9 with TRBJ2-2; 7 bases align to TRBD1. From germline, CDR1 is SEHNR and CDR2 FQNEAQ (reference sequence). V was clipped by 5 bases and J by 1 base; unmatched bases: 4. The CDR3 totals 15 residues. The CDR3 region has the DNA TGTGCCAGCAGCGTAGGGGGCTTGAACACCGGGGAGCTGTTTTTT. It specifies CASSVGGLNTGELFF. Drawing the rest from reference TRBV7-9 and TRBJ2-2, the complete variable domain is DTGVSQNPRHKITKRGQNVTFRCDPISEHNRLYWYRQTLGQGPEFLTYFQNEAQLEKSRLLSDRFSAERPKGSFSTLEIQRTEQGDSAMYLCASSVGGLNTGELFFGEGSRLTVL.

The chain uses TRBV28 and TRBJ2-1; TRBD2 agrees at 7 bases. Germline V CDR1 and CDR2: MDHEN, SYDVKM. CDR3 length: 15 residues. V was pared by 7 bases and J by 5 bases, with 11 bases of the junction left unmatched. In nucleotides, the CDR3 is TGTGCCAGCATCGTGGGGGGGAGCAGGAACAATGAGCAGTTCTTC. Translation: CASIVGGSRNNEQFF.

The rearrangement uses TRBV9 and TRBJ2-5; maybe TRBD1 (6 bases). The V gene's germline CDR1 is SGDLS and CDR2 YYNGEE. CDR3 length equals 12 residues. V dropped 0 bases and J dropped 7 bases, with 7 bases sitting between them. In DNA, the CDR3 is TGTGCCAGCAGCGTAGGAGGGGGGACCCAGTACTTC. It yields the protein CASSVGGGTQYF. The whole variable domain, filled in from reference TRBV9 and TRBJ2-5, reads DSGVTQTPKHLITATGQRVTLRCSPRSGDLSVYWYQQSLDQGLQFLIQYYNGEERAKGNILERFSAQQFPDLHSELNLSSLELGDSALYFCASSVGGGTQYFGPGTRLLVL.

The CDR3 region is CASRGGAGGYGYTF. CDR3 DNA: TGTGCCAGCAGGGGAGGAGCTGGCGGCTATGGCTACACCTTC. V and J are TRBV6-5 and TRBJ1-2; D not resolved. The CDR3 contains 14 residues. V gave up 6 bases and J gave up 4 bases, with 15 bases separating them. The germline V gene encodes CDR1 MNHEY and CDR2 SVGAGI.

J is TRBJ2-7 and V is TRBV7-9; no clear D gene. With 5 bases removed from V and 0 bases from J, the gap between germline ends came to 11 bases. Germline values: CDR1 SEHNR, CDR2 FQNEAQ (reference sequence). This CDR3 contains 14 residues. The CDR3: CASSPRLDSYEQYF. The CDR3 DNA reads TGTGCCAGCAGCCCTAGACTCGACTCCTACGAGCAGTACTTC. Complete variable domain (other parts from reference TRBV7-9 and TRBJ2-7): DTGVSQNPRHKITKRGQNVTFRCDPISEHNRLYWYRQTLGQGPEFLTYFQNEAQLEKSRLLSDRFSAERPKGSFSTLEIQRTEQGDSAMYLCASSPRLDSYEQYFGPGTRLTVT.

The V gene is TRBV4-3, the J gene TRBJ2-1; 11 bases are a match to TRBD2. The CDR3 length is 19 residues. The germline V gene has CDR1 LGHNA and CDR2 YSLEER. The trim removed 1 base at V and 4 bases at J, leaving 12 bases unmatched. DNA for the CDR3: TGCGCCAGCAGCCAAGTTTTCGGACTAGCGGGCCGGATTTACAATGAGCAGTTCTTC. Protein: CASSQVFGLAGRIYNEQFF.

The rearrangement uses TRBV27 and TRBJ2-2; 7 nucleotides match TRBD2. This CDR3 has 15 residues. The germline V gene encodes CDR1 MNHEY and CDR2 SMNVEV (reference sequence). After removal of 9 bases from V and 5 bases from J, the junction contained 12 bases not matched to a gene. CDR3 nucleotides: TGTGCCAGTCACCCTGGACTAGTTGATACCGGGGAGCTGTTTTTT. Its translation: CASHPGLVDTGELFF.

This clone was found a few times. For the CDR3, the DNA is TGTGCCTCGGGTAAAGGGGGAGGCTACACCTTC. Translation: CASGKGGGYTF. The V gene is TRBV30, the J gene TRBJ1-2, with a possible D match to TRBD1 (6 bases). V lost 7 bases and J lost 8, with 14 bases in between. The germline V gene has CDR1 GTSNPN and CDR2 SVGIG (reference sequence). CDR3 length equals 11 residues. The entire variable domain, with the rest obtained from reference TRBV30 and TRBJ1-2, is as follows: SQTIHQWPATLVQPVGSPLSLECTVEGTSNPNLYWYRQAAGRGLQLLFYSVGIGQISSEVPQNLSASRPQDRQFILSSKKLLLSDSGFYLCASGKGGGYTFGSGTRLTVV.

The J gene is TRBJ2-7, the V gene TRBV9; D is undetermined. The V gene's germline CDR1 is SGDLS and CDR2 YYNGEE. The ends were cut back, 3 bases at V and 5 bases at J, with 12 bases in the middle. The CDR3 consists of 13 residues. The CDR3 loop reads CASSGASTDEQYF. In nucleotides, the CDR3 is TGTGCCAGCAGCGGCGCTTCTACGGACGAGCAGTACTTC.

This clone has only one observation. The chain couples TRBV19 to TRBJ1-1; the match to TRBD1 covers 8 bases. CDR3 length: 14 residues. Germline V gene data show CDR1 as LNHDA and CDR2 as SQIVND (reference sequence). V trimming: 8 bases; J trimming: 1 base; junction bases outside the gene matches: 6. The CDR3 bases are TGTGCCAGTTCGCCCACAGGGGGGAACACTGAAGCTTTCTTT. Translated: CASSPTGGNTEAFF.

CDR3 in amino acids: CSVAGQGATNEKLFF. CDR3 coding DNA: TGCAGCGTGGCTGGACAGGGGGCAACTAATGAAAAACTGTTTTTT. The chain has TRBV29-1 and TRBJ1-4; 10 nucleotides match TRBD1. V lost 6 bases to trimming and J lost 0 bases; unmatched junction nucleotides: 4. The CDR3 loop spans 15 amino acids. Germline CDR1 and CDR2: SQVTM and ANQGSEA.

The DNA for the CDR3 is TGTGCCAGCAGCTTGGGCCGGGACAGGAGCACAGATACGCAGTATTTT. Protein: CASSLGRDRSTDTQYF. The chain recombines TRBV5-8 with TRBJ2-3; 8 bases map to TRBD1. Unmatched junction bases numbered 3, after V lost 0 bases and J lost 0 bases. The germline gives CDR1 SGHTS, CDR2 YDEGEE. CDR3 size: 16 residues.

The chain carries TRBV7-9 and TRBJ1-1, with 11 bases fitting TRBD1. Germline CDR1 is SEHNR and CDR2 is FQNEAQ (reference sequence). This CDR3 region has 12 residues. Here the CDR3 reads CSGGTGGTEAFF. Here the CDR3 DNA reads TGTTCCGGAGGGACAGGGGGCACTGAAGCTTTCTTT.

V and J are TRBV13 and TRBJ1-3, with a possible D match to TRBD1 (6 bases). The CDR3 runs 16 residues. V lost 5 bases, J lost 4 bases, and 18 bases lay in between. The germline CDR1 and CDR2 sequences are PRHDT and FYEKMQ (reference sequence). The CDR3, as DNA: TGTGCCAGCAGCGCTTCCCCCAGGGACAAGGGAAACACCATATATTTT. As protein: CASSASPRDKGNTIYF.

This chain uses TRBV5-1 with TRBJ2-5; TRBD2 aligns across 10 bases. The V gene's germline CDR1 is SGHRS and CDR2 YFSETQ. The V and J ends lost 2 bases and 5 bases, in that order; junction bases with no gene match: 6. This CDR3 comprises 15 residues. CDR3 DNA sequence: TGCGCCAGCAGCTTTTTCCTAGCGGGAGAGGAGACCCAGTACTTC. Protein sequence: CASSFFLAGEETQYF.